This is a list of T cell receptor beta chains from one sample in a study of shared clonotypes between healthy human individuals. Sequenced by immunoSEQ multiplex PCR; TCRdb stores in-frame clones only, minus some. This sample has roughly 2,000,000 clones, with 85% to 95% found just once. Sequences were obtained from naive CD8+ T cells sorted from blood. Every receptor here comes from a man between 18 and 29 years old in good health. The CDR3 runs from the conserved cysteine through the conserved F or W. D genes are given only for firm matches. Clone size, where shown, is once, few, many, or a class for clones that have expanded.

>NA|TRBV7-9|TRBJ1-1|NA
TGTGCCAGCAGCTTACGACCGGGGGCAGATACTGAAGCTTTCTTT
CASSLRPGADTEAFF
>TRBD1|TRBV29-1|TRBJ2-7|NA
TGCAGCGCCGCCGCGGGACAGGGGGTCGAGCAGTACTTC
CSAAAGQGVEQYF
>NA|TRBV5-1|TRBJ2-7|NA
TGCGCCAGCAGCGATGTTTACGAGCAGTACTTC
CASSDVYEQYF
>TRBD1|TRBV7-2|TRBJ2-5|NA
TGTGCCAGCAGCTTAGATGGACAGGGGGCCCAAGAGACCCAGTACTTC
CASSLDGQGAQETQYF
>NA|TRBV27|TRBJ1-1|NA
TGTGCCAGCAGTTTGTCTTTACCCGCCATGAGGGGGACTGAAGCTTTCTTT
CASSLSLPAMRGTEAFF
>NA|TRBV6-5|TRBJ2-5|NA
TGTGCCAGCAGTTATGGTGGGGAGACCCAGTACTTC
CASSYGGETQYF
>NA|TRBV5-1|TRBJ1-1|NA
TGCGCCAGCAGTCAACTTTCAGGGTGGGGTATGAACACTGAAGCTTTCTTT
CASSQLSGWGMNTEAFF
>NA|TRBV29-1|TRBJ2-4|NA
TGCAGCGTTGAGGAGGGGGCAGAAGCCAAAAACATTCAGTACTTC
CSVEEGAEAKNIQYF
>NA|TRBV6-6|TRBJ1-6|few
TGTGCCAGCAGTTACGGCTTAGGGTTCCACTTT
CASSYGLGFHF
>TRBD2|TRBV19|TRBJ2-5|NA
TGTGCCAGTAGTTCCGAAGGGACTAGCGGGAGGGGTGTAGTATTTGAGACCCAGTACTTC
CASSSEGTSGRGVVFETQYF
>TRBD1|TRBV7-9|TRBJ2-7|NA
TGTGCCAGCAGCGACAGCACAGGGGCCGTTAGCGAGCAGTACTTC
CASSDSTGAVSEQYF
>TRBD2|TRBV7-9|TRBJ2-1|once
TGTGCCAGCAGGAGGACTAGCGGGGGGTCCTACAATGAGCAGTTCTTC
CASRRTSGGSYNEQFF
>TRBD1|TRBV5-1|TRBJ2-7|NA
TGCGCCAGCAGCCAGGGGACAGGGGAGTCCTACGAGCAGTACTTC
CASSQGTGESYEQYF
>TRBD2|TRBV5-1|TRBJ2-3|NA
TGCGCCAGCAGCTTTCGCGGGAGTGGGGGCACAGATACGCAGTATTTT
CASSFRGSGGTDTQYF